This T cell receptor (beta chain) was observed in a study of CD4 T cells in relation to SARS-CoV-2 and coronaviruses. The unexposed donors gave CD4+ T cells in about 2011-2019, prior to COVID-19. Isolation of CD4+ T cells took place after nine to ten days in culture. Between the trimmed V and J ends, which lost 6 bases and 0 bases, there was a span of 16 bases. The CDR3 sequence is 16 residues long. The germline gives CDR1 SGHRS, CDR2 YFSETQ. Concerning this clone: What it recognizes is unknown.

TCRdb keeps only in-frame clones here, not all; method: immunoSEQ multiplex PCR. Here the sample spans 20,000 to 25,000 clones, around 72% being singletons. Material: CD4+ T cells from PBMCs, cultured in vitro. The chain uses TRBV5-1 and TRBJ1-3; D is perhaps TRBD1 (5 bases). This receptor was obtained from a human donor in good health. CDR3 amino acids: CASTRWGRDSGNTIYF. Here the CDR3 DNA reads TGCGCCAGCACCCGGTGGGGCAGGGACTCTGGAAACACCATATATTTT.